This TCR beta chain emerged from a study of cytomegalovirus exposure and HLA in healthy donors. Regarding the study as a whole: Looking again later, the authors saw that most CMV-associated TCR beta chains seemed HLA-restricted. Some TCR beta chains (roughly 160 of them) were listed as cytomegalovirus-associated.

It was healthy bone marrow donors who served as donors. This CDR3 spans 12 amino acids. Germline values: CDR1 SGHRS, CDR2 YFSETQ. The V end was cut by 2 bases, the J end by 6 bases, with 7 bases between. With 60 Vbeta and 13 Jbeta primers, the PCR was carried out. In the study's own analysis: Unique TCR beta chains totaled some 88 million in a later count, with roughly 11 million of them shared. Assay: immunoSEQ multiplex PCR; the TCRdb copy retains only in-frame clones and omits some. V and J calls and clone size are given by that table; D and trimming were obtained from the DNA. Of about 160,000 clones in the sample, 79% are singletons; the top ten hold 6% to 6.5%. About this clone: Its antigen is undetermined. At the DNA level, this CDR3 is encoded by other sequences in the same sample as well.

Specimen: PBMCs. The chain carries TRBV5-1 and TRBJ2-3; D is ambiguous. The source is a man between 50 and 59 years old in good health and CMV-seropositive. CDR3 sequence: CASSFSADTQYF. CDR3 nucleotide sequence: TGCGCCAGCAGCTTTTCCGCGGATACGCAGTATTTT.